A single sample is the source of the 6 T cell receptor beta chains below, sequenced in a study of cytomegalovirus exposure and HLA in healthy donors. Vbeta (60) and Jbeta (13) primers were used in the PCR. Some clones are missing from TCRdb's copy, which holds only in-frame ones; the method was immunoSEQ multiplex PCR. The table records tens of thousands of clones, more than 80% of them present only once. Sequenced input: PBMCs. The source is a woman aged 40 to 50 in good health and CMV-seropositive.

The chain is built from TRBV9 and TRBJ1-4; 11 positions agree with TRBD1. The CDR3 length is 17 residues. In germline, CDR1 is SGDLS, CDR2 YYNGEE. With 3 bases clipped from V and 3 bases from J, the junction kept 7 bases outside the gene matches. DNA for the CDR3: TGTGCCAGCAGCGAGAGGACAGGGGGCTTCGCTAATGAAAAACTGTTTTTT. Residues: CASSERTGGFANEKLFF.

This chain connects TRBV27 to TRBJ1-2; D not certain. The CDR3 length is 13 residues. The germline V and J ends were trimmed by 0 bases and 7 bases, with 9 bases remaining between them. Germline V gene sequence: CDR1 MNHEY, CDR2 SMNVEV (reference sequence). In DNA, the CDR3 is TGTGCCAGCAGTTTATCGACGGGGTTTGGCTACACCTTC. Protein sequence: CASSLSTGFGYTF.

The chain has TRBV5-1 and TRBJ2-2, with D tentatively TRBD1 (5 bases). Germline CDR1 is SGHRS and CDR2 is YFSETQ. The CDR3 consists of 14 residues. V was clipped by 0 bases and J by 8 bases, with 11 bases between them. CDR3 nucleotide sequence: TGCGCCAGCAGCTTGGACAGTGCAGGGGGGGAGCTGTTTTTT. This sequence encodes CASSLDSAGGELFF.

This clone was seen only once. The chain employs TRBV7-9 and TRBJ2-1, with D unclear. Germline CDR1 reads SEHNR; CDR2 reads FQNEAQ (reference sequence). Trimming left V 5 bases short and J 4 bases short, with 15 bases between. The CDR3 is made up of 15 amino acids. CDR3 coding DNA: TGTGCCAGCAGCCTCGTGGCGACGCGGTACAATGAGCAGTTCTTC. It yields the protein CASSLVATRYNEQFF.

This sequence joins TRBV11-2 and TRBJ2-1, with 10 bases fitting TRBD2. CDR3 length: 17 residues. With V trimmed by 5 bases and J by 10 bases, 17 bases remained unmatched. Germline assignment: CDR1 SGHAT and CDR2 FQNNGV. The CDR3 sequence: CASSPSGTSAGQGEQFF. Written as DNA, the CDR3 is TGTGCCAGCAGCCCCTCCGGGACTAGCGCCGGCCAGGGGGAGCAGTTCTTC. Combining the CDR3 with reference TRBV11-2 and TRBJ2-1 gives the whole variable domain EAGVAQSPRYKIIEKRQSVAFWCNPISGHATLYWYQQILGQGPKLLIQFQNNGVVDDSQLPKDRFSAERLKGVDSTLKIQPAKLEDSAVYLCASSPSGTSAGQGEQFFGPGTRLTVL.

The rearrangement links TRBV10-3 to TRBJ1-1; D is unclear. The V end lost 8 bases, the J end lost 3 bases, and 7 bases lay between the germline ends. This CDR3 has 11 residues. Germline assignment: CDR1 ENHRY and CDR2 SYGVKD. In DNA, the CDR3 is TGTGCCATCCGGGAGGACACTGAAGCTTTCTTT. It codes for CAIREDTEAFF.